This T cell receptor beta chain emerged from a study of metastatic and nonmetastatic thyroid tumors. Trimming removed 1 base from V and 7 bases from J; junction bases left unmatched: 8. Germline CDR1 LGHNA, CDR2 YSLEER. There are 16 residues in the CDR3. No patient had received any treatment before thyroid surgery. This clone was counted ten times or more. The identical CDR3 is also encoded by other nucleotide sequences in the sample. TCRdb reanalyzed the PCR reads with MiXCR. The data show tens of thousands of clones, 18% seen once. The material sequenced was adjacent normal tissue. The TCR sequence derives from a male donor with papillary thyroid cancer or a benign thyroid nodule (not recorded which). Some clones in this sample may be carry-over from other donors' samples. The chain combines TRBV4-3 with TRBJ2-2; the match to TRBD2 covers 8 bases. The DNA for the CDR3 is TGCGCCAGCAGCCAAGCCCCGGGACTAGATGGCGGGGAGCTGTTTTTT. This codes for CASSQAPGLDGGELFF.